Below, 30 T cell receptor beta chains from the same sample are listed, as sequenced in a study of T cell clusters in autoimmune cytopenias. One tube held mixed TRB-A and TRB-B primer pools for touch-down PCR. TCRdb reprocessed the multiplex PCR reads, with one entry per CDR3 protein and no DNA. In total, the table holds some 4,000 distinct CDR3 sequences. TRB was amplified from 250 ng of peripheral blood genomic DNA per sample. The same sample was also studied in work on T cell repertoires in aging, cancer and after chemotherapy.

Specimen: peripheral blood. Receptors originate from a human donor in good health.

Judged by frequency, this clonotype is medium-sized. The chain uses TRBV30 and TRBJ2-3; TCRdb proposes TRBD2, but this gene call is untestable without DNA. The germline gives CDR1 GTSNPN, CDR2 SVGIG (reference sequence). The CDR3 is 16 residues long. This CDR3 is CAWSVRLAGSTDTQYF.

This clonotype counts as medium-sized by frequency. This chain uses TRBV5-6 with TRBJ1-5; with no DNA, the TCRdb D assignment of TRBD1 cannot be verified. There are 14 residues in the CDR3. CDR1 is SGHDT, CDR2 YYEEEE, per germline. The CDR3: CASSSGQGDQPQHF.

According to its frequency, this clonotype is medium-sized. J is TRBJ1-1 and V is TRBV5-5; without DNA, the TCRdb call of TRBD1 cannot be checked. Germline assignment: CDR1 SGHKS and CDR2 YYEKEE (reference sequence). The CDR3 totals 15 residues. The CDR3: CASSLAKGVGAEAFF.

The chain uses TRBV7-9 and TRBJ1-2; TCRdb selects TRBD1, and the lack of DNA leaves this call unchecked. The CDR3 has 16 amino acids. Germline V gene lookup returns CDR1 SEHNR and CDR2 FQNEAQ (reference sequence). The CDR3 region is CASSLPTNTGGVGYTF. The full variable domain, in which reference TRBV7-9 and TRBJ1-2 provide the parts outside the CDR3, is DTGVSQNPRHKITKRGQNVTFRCDPISEHNRLYWYRQTLGQGPEFLTYFQNEAQLEKSRLLSDRFSAERPKGSFSTLEIQRTEQGDSAMYLCASSLPTNTGGVGYTFGSGTRLTVV.

In terms of frequency, this clonotype is medium-sized. This chain links TRBV19 with TRBJ2-5; no DNA is available, so the TRBD2 call from TCRdb remains unchecked. This CDR3 has 17 amino acids. Per the germline V gene, CDR1 is LNHDA and CDR2 is SQIVND (reference sequence). CDR3: CASSIAGSGGRKETQYF.

This clonotype is medium-sized by frequency. V gene TRBV6-1 combines with J gene TRBJ2-2; TCRdb's assignment of TRBD1 cannot be checked, as there is no DNA. The CDR3 loop spans 15 amino acids. The germline gives CDR1 MNHNS, CDR2 SASEGT. The CDR3 reads CASSGSGTGIVELFF.

By frequency, this clonotype registers medium-sized (0.01 to 0.1%). This rearrangement joins TRBV19 to TRBJ2-7; checking the TCRdb D call of TRBD1 is not possible without DNA. The CDR3 sequence is 13 residues long. Germline V gene sequence: CDR1 LNHDA, CDR2 SQIVND (reference sequence). CDR3 sequence: CASSTGQGFEQYF.

This clonotype is called medium-sized based on its frequency. The chain is built from TRBV12-3 or TRBV12-4 and TRBJ1-4. The CDR3 contains 14 residues. CDR3 residues: CASSLMGPDEKLFF.

In terms of frequency, this clonotype is medium-sized. CDR3 residues: CASKTGDRNQPQHF. The chain links TRBV6-2 or TRBV6-3 to TRBJ1-5; as DNA is missing, the TRBD1 call by TCRdb cannot be tested. Germline-derived CDR1 and CDR2 are MNHEY and SVGEGT. The CDR3 contains 14 residues.

The rearrangement joins TRBV11-3 to TRBJ1-2; TCRdb's D gene call, TRBD1, goes unchecked for lack of DNA. The CDR3 is 13 residues long. CDR1 and CDR2 (germline): SGHNT, YENEEA. CDR3 loop: CASSPDRGNGYTF.

This chain connects TRBV4-3 to TRBJ2-6. Germline lookup yields CDR1 LGHNA and CDR2 YSLEER. The length of the CDR3 is 16 residues. The CDR3 region is CASSQDITSGANVLTF.

Its frequency marks this clonotype as medium-sized. J is TRBJ1-6 and V is TRBV30; TCRdb calls TRBD1, which cannot be checked without DNA. This CDR3 is 13 amino acids long. Per the germline V gene, CDR1 is GTSNPN and CDR2 is SVGIG (reference sequence). The CDR3 spells CAATQGYNSPLHF.

This clonotype ranks as medium-sized in terms of frequency. The CDR3 sequence is CASSCEKDTEAFF. V gene TRBV6-9 combines with J gene TRBJ1-1. Germline CDR1 is MNHGY and CDR2 is SVAAGI. The CDR3 totals 13 residues.

Judged by frequency, this clonotype is medium-sized. The chain couples TRBV5-4 to TRBJ1-2; with no DNA, the TCRdb D assignment of TRBD1 cannot be verified. The CDR3 has 15 amino acids. CDR1 is SGHNT, CDR2 YYREEE, per germline (reference sequence). This CDR3 is CASSYTGLANYGYTF.

V usage is TRBV24-1 and J usage is TRBJ2-5; the TCRdb call, TRBD1, lacks DNA for checking. Germline values: CDR1 KGHDR, CDR2 SFDVKD. The CDR3 sequence is 12 residues long. CDR3 sequence: CATQGDAETQYF.

This clonotype is classed as medium-sized by frequency. The J gene is TRBJ1-1, the V gene TRBV30; with no DNA, the TCRdb D assignment of TRBD1 cannot be verified. Germline assignment: CDR1 GTSNPN and CDR2 SVGIG (reference sequence). The CDR3 extends over 13 amino acids. The CDR3 spells CAWSRRGRTEAFF.

This clonotype ranks as medium-sized in terms of frequency. The chain employs TRBV15 and TRBJ1-4; TCRdb indicates TRBD1, and absent DNA this call remains unverified. This CDR3 spans 17 amino acids. The germline V gene encodes CDR1 LNHNV and CDR2 YYDKDF (reference sequence). The CDR3 spells CATSIDRGGGGNEKLFF.

This clonotype is labeled medium-sized (0.01 to 0.1%) based on frequency. The rearrangement uses TRBV18 and TRBJ2-1; checking the TCRdb D call of TRBD2 is not possible without DNA. The CDR3 is 16 residues long. CDR1 and CDR2 (germline): KGHSH, LQKENI. CDR3 sequence reads: CASSPPGSGRRNEQFF. Full variable domain (remainder filled in from reference TRBV18 and TRBJ2-1): NAGVMQNPRHLVRRRGQEARLRCSPMKGHSHVYWYRQLPEEGLKFMVYLQKENIIDESGMPKERFSAEFPKEGPSILRIQQVVRGDSAAYFCASSPPGSGRRNEQFFGPGTRLTVL.

V usage is TRBV11-3 and J usage is TRBJ2-6; TCRdb gives TRBD1 as the D gene, but with no DNA this cannot be confirmed. Germline-derived CDR1 and CDR2 are SGHNT and YENEEA. This CDR3 contains 15 residues. CDR3 region: CASRPQVLGANVLTF.

This clonotype shows up as medium-sized by frequency. The rearrangement uses TRBV5-5 and TRBJ2-2; checking the TCRdb D call of TRBD1 is not possible without DNA. CDR1 and CDR2 from the germline V gene are SGHKS and YYEKEE (reference sequence). The CDR3 is 20 amino acids. The CDR3 here is CASSLDNPGQGARGTGELFF.

J is TRBJ2-3 and V is TRBV20-1. The CDR3 spans 14 residues. Germline-derived CDR1 and CDR2 are DFQATT and SNEGSKA (reference sequence). The CDR3 reads CSVRTSSSTDTQYF.

Measured by frequency, this clonotype is medium-sized. The chain carries TRBV19 and TRBJ2-3. Germline CDR1 is LNHDA and CDR2 is SQIVND (reference sequence). CDR3 length equals 13 residues. The CDR3 region is CASSIVLRDTQYF.

According to its frequency, this clonotype is medium-sized. V usage is TRBV18 and J usage is TRBJ1-1; lacking DNA, the TRBD1 call made by TCRdb goes unchecked. This CDR3 is built from 16 residues. CDR1 is KGHSH and CDR2 is LQKENI in the germline V gene. CDR3: CASSPLNPGQRAEAFF.

Its frequency marks this clonotype as medium-sized. This chain links TRBV6-1 with TRBJ1-5. This CDR3 region has 14 residues. The germline gives CDR1 MNHNS, CDR2 SASEGT. The CDR3 spells CASSYSKGRQPQHF.

This clonotype is identified as medium-sized from frequency. The chain uses TRBV18 and TRBJ2-1; no DNA is available, so the TRBD2 call from TCRdb remains unchecked. The CDR3 consists of 14 residues. CDR1 and CDR2 (germline): KGHSH, LQKENI. This chain's CDR3 is CASSPEGLAHEQFF.

The chain uses TRBV6-2 or TRBV6-3 and TRBJ2-2; checking the TCRdb D call of TRBD2 is not possible without DNA. Germline CDR1 reads MNHEY; CDR2 reads SVGEGT. The CDR3 loop spans 17 amino acids. The CDR3 sequence: CASTATAGMVGTGELFF.

V is TRBV6-1 and J is TRBJ1-1; TCRdb's D call of TRBD1 is untestable without DNA. Per the germline V gene, CDR1 is MNHNS and CDR2 is SASEGT. CDR3 length: 12 amino acids. The chain's CDR3 is CATGTGGREAFF.

This clonotype is medium-sized (0.01 to 0.1%) by frequency. The chain recombines TRBV5-6 with TRBJ2-5; the D call from TCRdb, TRBD1, cannot be confirmed without DNA. The CDR3 sequence is 14 residues long. Germline loops: CDR1 SGHDT, CDR2 YYEEEE. This CDR3 reads CASSLPGQQETQYF. Drawing the rest from reference TRBV5-6 and TRBJ2-5, the complete variable domain is DAGVTQSPTHLIKTRGQQVTLRCSPKSGHDTVSWYQQALGQGPQFIFQYYEEEERQRGNFPDRFSGHQFPNYSSELNVNALLLGDSALYLCASSLPGQQETQYFGPGTRLLVL.

V usage is TRBV4-1 and J usage is TRBJ2-1; TCRdb gives TRBD2 as the D gene, but with no DNA this cannot be confirmed. The germline CDR1 and CDR2 sequences are MGHRA and YSYEKL. CDR3 length: 17 residues. CDR3 residues: CASSQGALRDSSNEQFF.

This sequence joins TRBV20-1 and TRBJ2-5; the TCRdb D gene call, TRBD2, has no DNA to confirm it. Germline CDR1 is DFQATT and CDR2 is SNEGSKA (reference sequence). The CDR3 runs 14 residues. This CDR3 is CSALAGDRQETQYF.